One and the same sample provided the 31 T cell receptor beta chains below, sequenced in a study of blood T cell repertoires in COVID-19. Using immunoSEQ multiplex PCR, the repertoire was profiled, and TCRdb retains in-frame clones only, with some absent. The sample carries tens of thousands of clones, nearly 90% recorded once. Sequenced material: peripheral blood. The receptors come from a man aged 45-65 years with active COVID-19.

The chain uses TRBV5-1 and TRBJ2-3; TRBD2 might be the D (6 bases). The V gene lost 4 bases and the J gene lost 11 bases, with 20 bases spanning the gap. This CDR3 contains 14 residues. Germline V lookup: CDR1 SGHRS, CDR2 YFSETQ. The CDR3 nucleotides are TGCGCCAGCAGCCCCGATCTGGCGGGGTCAAGGCAGTATTTT. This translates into CASSPDLAGSRQYF.

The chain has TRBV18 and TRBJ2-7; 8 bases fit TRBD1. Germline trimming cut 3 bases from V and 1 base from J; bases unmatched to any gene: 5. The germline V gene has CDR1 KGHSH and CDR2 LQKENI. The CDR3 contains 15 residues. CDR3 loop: CASSPQGARSYEQYF. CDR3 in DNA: TGTGCCAGCTCACCGCAGGGGGCTAGGTCCTACGAGCAGTACTTC. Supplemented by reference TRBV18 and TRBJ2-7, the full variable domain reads NAGVMQNPRHLVRRRGQEARLRCSPMKGHSHVYWYRQLPEEGLKFMVYLQKENIIDESGMPKERFSAEFPKEGPSILRIQQVVRGDSAAYFCASSPQGARSYEQYFGPGTRLTVT.

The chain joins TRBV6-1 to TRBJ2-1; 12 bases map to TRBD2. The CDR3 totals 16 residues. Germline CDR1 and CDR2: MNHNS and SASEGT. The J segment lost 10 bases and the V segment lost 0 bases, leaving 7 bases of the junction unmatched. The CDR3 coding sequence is TGTGCCAGCAGTGAAGCGCTAGCGGGAGGGCCTATAGAGCAGTTCTTC. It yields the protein CASSEALAGGPIEQFF.

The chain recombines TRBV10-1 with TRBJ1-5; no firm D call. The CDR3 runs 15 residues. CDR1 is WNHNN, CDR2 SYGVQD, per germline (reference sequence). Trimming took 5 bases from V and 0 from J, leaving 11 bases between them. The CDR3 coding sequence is TGCGCCAGCAGTAAGGAGGGTTATAGCAATCAGCCCCAGCATTTT. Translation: CASSKEGYSNQPQHF.

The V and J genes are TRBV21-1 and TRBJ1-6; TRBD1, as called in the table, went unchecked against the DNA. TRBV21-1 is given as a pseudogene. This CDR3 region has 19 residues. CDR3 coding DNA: TGTGCCAGCAGCAAAGGGTGGTGGTTAGGACAGGGAGGTAATTCACCCCTCCACTTT. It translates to CASSKGWWLGQGGNSPLHF.

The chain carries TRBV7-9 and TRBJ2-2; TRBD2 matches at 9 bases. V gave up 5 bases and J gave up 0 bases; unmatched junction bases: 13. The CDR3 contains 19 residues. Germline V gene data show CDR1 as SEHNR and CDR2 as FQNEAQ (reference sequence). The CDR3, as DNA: TGTGCCAGCAGCAAGGGGAGCGGGGGGTCATTCGCGAACACCGGGGAGCTGTTTTTT. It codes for CASSKGSGGSFANTGELFF.

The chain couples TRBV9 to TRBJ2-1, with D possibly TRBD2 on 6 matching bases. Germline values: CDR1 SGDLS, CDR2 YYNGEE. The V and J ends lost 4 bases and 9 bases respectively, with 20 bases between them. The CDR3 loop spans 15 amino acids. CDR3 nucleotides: TGTGCCAGCAGCCCGGGGGACGCCTTACGGGGTGAGCAGTTCTTC. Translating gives CASSPGDALRGEQFF. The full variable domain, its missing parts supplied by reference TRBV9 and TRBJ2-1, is DSGVTQTPKHLITATGQRVTLRCSPRSGDLSVYWYQQSLDQGLQFLIQYYNGEERAKGNILERFSAQQFPDLHSELNLSSLELGDSALYFCASSPGDALRGEQFFGPGTRLTVL.

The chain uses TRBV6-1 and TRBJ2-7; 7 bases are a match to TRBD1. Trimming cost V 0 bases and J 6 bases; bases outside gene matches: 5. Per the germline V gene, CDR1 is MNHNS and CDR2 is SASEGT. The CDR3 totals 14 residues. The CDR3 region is CASSEAGQSAEQYV. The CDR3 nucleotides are TGTGCCAGCAGTGAAGCGGGACAGTCCGCCGAGCAGTACGTC.

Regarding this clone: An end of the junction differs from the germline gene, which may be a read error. The CDR3, as DNA: TGTGCCAGCAGTTACTCCGGGCTCAAGGGCGGGAAGCTGTTTTTT. Translated: CASSYSGLKGGKLFF. The genes are TRBV6-5 and TRBJ2-2; perhaps TRBD2 as D (6 bases). Germline loops: CDR1 MNHEY, CDR2 SVGAGI. This CDR3 region has 15 residues.

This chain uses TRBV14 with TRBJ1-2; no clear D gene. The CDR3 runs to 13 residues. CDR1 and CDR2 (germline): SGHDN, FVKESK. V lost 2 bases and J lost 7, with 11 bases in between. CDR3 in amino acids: CASSQFAGSGYTF. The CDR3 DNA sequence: TGTGCCAGCAGCCAATTTGCGGGGTCTGGCTACACCTTC.

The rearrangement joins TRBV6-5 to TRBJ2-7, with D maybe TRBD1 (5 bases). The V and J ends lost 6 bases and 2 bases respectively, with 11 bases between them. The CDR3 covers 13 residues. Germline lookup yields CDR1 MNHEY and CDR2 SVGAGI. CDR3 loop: CASSRVDTYEQYF. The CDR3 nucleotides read TGTGCCAGCAGCAGGGTCGACACCTACGAGCAGTACTTC.

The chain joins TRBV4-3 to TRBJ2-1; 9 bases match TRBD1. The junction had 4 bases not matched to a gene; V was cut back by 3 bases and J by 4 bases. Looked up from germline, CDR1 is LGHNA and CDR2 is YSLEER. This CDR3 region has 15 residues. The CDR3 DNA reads TGCGCCAGCAGCCATGAGGACAGGGGATACAATGAGCAGTTCTTC. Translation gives CASSHEDRGYNEQFF.

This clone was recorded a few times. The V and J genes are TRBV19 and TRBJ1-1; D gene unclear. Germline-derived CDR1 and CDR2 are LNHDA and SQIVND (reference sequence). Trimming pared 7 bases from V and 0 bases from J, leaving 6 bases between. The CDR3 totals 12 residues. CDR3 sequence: CASNDLNTEAFF. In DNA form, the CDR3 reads TGTGCCAGTAACGACTTGAACACTGAAGCTTTCTTT.

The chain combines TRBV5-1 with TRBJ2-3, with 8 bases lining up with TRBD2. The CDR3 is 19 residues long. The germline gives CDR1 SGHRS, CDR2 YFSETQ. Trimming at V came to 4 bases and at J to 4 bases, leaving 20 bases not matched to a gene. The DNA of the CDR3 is TGCGCCAGCAGCGGAACATCCGGGACTAGAAAGGGTCGGGCAGATACGCAGTATTTT. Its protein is CASSGTSGTRKGRADTQYF.

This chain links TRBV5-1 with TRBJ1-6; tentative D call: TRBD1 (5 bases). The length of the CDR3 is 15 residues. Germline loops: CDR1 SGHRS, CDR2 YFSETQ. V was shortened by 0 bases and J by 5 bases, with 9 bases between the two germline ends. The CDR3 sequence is CASSLEPGNNSPLHF. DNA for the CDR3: TGCGCCAGCAGCTTGGAGCCAGGGAATAATTCACCCCTCCACTTT.

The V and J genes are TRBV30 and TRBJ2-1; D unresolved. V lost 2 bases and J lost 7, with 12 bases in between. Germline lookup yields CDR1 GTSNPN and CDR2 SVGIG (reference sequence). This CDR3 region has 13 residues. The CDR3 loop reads CAWSLDSVNEQFF. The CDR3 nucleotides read TGTGCCTGGAGTTTAGATTCCGTAAATGAGCAGTTCTTC.

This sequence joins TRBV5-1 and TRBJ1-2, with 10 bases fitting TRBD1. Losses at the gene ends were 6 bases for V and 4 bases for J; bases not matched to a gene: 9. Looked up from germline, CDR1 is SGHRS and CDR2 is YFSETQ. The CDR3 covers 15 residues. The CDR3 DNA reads TGCGCCAGCAAGACAGGGGGCGTCGATCCCTATGGCTACACCTTC. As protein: CASKTGGVDPYGYTF.

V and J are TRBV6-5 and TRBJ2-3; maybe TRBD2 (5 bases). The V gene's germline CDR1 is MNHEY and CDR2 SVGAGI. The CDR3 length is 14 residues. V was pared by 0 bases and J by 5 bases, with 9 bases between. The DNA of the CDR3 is TGTGCCAGCAGTTACTCGGGAGTCGGAGATACGCAGTATTTT. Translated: CASSYSGVGDTQYF.

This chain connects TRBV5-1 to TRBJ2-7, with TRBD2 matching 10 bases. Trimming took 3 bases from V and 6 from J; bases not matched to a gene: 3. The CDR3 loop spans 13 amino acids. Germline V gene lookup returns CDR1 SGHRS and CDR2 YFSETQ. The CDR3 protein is CASSWTSGLEQYF. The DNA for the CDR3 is TGCGCCAGCAGCTGGACTAGCGGTCTCGAGCAGTACTTC.

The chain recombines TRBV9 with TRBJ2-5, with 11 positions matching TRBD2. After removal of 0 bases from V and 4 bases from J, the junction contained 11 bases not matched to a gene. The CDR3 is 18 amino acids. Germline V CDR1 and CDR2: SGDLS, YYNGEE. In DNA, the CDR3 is TGTGCCAGCAGCGTAGGAATAGCGGGGGGGCAGGCAGCAGAGACCCAGTACTTC. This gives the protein CASSVGIAGGQAAETQYF. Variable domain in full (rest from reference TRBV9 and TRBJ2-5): DSGVTQTPKHLITATGQRVTLRCSPRSGDLSVYWYQQSLDQGLQFLIQYYNGEERAKGNILERFSAQQFPDLHSELNLSSLELGDSALYFCASSVGIAGGQAAETQYFGPGTRLLVL.

CDR3 nucleotide sequence: TGTGCCAGCAGCCACACAGGGGCCTACGAGCAGTACGTC. It codes for CASSHTGAYEQYV. The chain combines TRBV7-8 with TRBJ2-7; 7 bases line up with TRBD1. Germline lookup yields CDR1 SGHVS and CDR2 FQNEAQ. Trimming at V came to 5 bases and at J to 2 bases, leaving 3 bases not matched to a gene. CDR3 length: 13 amino acids.

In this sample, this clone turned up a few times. The CDR3 DNA is TGTGCCAGCAGCTCGACAGAGAGGACCGCGGCGACTTTCTTT. It encodes CASSSTERTAATFF. J is TRBJ1-1 and V is TRBV11-2; tentatively, D is TRBD1 (5 bases). With 4 bases removed from V and 12 bases from J, the gap between germline ends came to 21 bases. This CDR3 spans 14 amino acids. Germline V gene data show CDR1 as SGHAT and CDR2 as FQNNGV.

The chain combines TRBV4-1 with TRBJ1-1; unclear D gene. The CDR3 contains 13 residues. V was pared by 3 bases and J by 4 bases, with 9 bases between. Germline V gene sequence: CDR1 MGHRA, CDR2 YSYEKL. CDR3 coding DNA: TGCGCCAGCAGCCAGAGGGAGGTCACTGAAGCTTTCTTT. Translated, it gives CASSQREVTEAFF.

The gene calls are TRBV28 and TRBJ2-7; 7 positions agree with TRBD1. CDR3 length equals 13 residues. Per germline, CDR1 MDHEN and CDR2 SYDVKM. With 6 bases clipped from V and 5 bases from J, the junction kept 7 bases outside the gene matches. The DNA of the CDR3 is TGTGCCAGCAGCCCCGACAGGGACCACGAGCAGTACTTC. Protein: CASSPDRDHEQYF.

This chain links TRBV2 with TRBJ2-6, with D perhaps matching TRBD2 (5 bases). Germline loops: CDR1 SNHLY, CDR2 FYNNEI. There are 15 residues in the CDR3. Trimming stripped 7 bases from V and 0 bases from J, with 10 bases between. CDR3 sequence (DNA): TGTGCCAGCACCAAAGAGGGCTCTGGGGCCAACGTCCTGACTTTC. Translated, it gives CASTKEGSGANVLTF.

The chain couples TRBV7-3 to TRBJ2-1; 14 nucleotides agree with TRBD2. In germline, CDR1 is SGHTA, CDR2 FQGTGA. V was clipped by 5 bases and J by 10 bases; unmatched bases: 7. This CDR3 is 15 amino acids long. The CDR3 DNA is TGTGCCAGCAGCCTCACCGGGACTAGCGGGAGCGAGCAGTTCTTC. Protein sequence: CASSLTGTSGSEQFF.

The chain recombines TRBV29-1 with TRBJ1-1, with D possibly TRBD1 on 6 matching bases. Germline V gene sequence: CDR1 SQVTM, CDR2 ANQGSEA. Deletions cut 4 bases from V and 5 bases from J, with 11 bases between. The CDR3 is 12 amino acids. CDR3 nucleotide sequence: TGCAGCGTTGCAGGGGCCGGGACTGAAGCTTTCTTT. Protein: CSVAGAGTEAFF.

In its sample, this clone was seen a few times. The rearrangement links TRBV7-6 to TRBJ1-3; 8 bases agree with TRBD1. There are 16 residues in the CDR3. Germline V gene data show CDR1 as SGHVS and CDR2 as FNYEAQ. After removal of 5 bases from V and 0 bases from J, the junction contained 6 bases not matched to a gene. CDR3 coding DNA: TGTGCCAGCAGCACACCGGGACAGGACTCTGGAAACACCATATATTTT. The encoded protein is CASSTPGQDSGNTIYF. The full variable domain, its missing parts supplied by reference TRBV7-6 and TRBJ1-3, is GAGVSQSPRYKVTKRGQDVALRCDPISGHVSLYWYRQALGQGPEFLTYFNYEAQQDKSGLPNDRFSAERPEGSISTLTIQRTEQRDSAMYRCASSTPGQDSGNTIYFGEGSWLTVV.

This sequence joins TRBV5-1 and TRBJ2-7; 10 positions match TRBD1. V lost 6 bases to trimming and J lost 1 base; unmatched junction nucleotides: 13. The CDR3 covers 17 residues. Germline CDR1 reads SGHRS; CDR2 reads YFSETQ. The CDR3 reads CASTPGQGSPLSYEQYV. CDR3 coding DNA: TGCGCCAGCACGCCGGGACAGGGGTCCCCCCTTTCCTACGAGCAGTACGTC.

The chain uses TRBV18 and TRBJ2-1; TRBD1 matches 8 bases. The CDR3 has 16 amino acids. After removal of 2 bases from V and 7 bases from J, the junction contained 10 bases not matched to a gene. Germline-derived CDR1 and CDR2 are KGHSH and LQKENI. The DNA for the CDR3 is TGTGCCAGCTCACCAAGTAGGAGACAGGGGATTAATGAGCAGTTCTTC. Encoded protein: CASSPSRRQGINEQFF.

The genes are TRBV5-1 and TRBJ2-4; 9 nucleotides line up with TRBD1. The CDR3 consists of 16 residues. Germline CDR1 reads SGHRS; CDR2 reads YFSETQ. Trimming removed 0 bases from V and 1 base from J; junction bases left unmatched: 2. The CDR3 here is CASSLGTGVAKNIQYF. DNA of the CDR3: TGCGCCAGCAGCTTGGGGACAGGGGTGGCCAAAAACATTCAGTACTTC. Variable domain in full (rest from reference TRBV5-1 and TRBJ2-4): KAGVTQTPRYLIKTRGQQVTLSCSPISGHRSVSWYQQTPGQGLQFLFEYFSETQRNKGNFPGRFSGRQFSNSRSEMNVSTLELGDSALYLCASSLGTGVAKNIQYFGAGTRLSVL.